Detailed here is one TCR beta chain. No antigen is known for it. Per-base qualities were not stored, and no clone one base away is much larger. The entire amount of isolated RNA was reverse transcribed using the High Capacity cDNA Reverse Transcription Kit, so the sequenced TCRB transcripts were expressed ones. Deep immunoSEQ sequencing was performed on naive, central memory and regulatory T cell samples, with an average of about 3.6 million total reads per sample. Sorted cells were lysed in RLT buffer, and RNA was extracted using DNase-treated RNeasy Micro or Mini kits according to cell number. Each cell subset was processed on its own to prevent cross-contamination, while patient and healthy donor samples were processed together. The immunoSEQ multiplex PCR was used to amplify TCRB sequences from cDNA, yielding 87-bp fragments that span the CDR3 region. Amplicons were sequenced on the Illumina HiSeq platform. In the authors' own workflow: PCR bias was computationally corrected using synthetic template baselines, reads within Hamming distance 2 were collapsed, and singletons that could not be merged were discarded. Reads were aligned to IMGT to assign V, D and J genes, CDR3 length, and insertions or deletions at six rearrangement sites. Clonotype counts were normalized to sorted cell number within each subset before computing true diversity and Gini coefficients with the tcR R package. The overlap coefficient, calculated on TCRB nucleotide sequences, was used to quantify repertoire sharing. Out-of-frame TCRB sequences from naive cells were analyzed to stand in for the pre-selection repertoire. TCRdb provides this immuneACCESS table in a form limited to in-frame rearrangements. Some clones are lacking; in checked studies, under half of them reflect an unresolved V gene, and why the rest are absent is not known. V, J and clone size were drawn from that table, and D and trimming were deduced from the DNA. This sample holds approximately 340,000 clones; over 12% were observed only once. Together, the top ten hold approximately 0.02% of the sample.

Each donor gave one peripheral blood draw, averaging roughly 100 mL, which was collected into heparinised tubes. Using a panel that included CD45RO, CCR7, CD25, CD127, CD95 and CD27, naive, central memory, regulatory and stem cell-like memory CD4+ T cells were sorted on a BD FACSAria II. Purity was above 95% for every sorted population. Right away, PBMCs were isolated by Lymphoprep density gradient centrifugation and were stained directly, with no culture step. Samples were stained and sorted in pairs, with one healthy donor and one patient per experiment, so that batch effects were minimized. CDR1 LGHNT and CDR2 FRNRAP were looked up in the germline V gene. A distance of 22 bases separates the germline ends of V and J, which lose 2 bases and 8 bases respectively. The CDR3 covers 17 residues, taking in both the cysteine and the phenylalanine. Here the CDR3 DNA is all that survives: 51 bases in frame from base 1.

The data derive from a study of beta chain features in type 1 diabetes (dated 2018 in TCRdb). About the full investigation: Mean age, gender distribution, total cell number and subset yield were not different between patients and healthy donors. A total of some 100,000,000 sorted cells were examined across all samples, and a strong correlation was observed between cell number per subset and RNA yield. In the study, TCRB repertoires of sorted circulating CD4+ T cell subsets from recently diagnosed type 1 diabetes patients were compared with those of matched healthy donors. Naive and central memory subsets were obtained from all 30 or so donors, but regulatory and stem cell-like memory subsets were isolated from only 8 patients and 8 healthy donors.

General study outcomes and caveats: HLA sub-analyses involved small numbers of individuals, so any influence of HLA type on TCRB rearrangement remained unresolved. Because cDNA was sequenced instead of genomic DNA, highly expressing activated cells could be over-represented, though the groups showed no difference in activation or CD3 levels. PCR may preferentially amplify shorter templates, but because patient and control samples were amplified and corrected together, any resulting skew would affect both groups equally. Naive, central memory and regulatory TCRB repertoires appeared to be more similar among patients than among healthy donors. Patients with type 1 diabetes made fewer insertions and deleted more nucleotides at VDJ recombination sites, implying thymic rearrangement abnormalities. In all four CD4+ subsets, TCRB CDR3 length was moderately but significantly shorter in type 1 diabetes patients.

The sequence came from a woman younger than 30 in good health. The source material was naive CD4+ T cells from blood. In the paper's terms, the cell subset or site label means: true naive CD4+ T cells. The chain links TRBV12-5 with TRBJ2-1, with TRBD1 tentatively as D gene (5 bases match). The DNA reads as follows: TGTGCTAGTGGTTTGCCAAAATGGACGTCCTGGGGCTATGAGCAGTTCTTC. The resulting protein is CASGLPKWTSWGYEQFF.